This T cell receptor (beta chain) was documented in a study of identical twins. Study outcomes and limitations: Cord blood beta clonotypes that were abundant carried fewer insertions, and memory repertoires showed no such trend. The same donors were not followed; conclusions instead depended on cross-sectional statistical analysis.

This clonotype occurred a few times. What it binds is not known. The CDR3 has 16 amino acids. Germline values: CDR1 SEHNR, CDR2 FQNEAQ (reference sequence). The ends lost 0 bases at V and 5 bases at J; junction bases unmatched: 5. A universal primer site came from template switching; cDNA carried unique molecular identifiers. TCRdb processed the 5' RACE reads anew with MiXCR; each CDR3 protein has one entry. The repertoire holds around 490,000 distinct CDR3 sequences, with 13% to 15% as singletons. The same sample was also studied in work on yellow fever vaccine responses in identical twins.

Sequencing was done on a sample of CD4+ T cells sorted from blood. The TCR was taken from a woman under 30 in good health. The genes are TRBV7-9 and TRBJ2-1, with 9 positions matching TRBD2. In nucleotides, the CDR3 is TGTGCCAGCAGCTTAGCGCTGCTAGCGGGACACAATGAGCAGTTCTTC. Residues: CASSLALLAGHNEQFF.